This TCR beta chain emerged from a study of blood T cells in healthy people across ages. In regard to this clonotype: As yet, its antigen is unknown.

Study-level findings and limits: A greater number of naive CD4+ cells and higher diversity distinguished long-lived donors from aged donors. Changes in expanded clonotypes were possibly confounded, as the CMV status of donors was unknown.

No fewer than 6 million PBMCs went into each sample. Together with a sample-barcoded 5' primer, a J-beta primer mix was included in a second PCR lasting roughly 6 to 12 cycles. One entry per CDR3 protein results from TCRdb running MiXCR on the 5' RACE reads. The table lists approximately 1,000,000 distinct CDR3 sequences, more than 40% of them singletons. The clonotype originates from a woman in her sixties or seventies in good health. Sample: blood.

The chain's CDR3 is CSATGQGQNIQYF. CDR3 DNA: TGCAGTGCCACGGGACAGGGCCAAAACATTCAGTACTTC. The chain recombines TRBV20-1 with TRBJ2-4, with 9 bases matching TRBD1. The length of the CDR3 is 13 residues. J was trimmed by 5 bases and V by 6 bases; bases with no gene match: 5. Germline CDR1 DFQATT, CDR2 SNEGSKA (reference sequence).